The clone carrying this TCR beta chain showed up just a few times. Its antigen is not known. This sample stems from a study of T cell repertoires in ileal Crohn's disease. Study-wide results and limits: Sorted CD8 T cells held more high-frequency clones than CD4.

This CDR3 is 13 amino acids long. Trimming pared 2 bases from V and 4 bases from J, leaving 3 bases between. CDR1 is MNHNS, CDR2 SASEGT, per germline. Each sample's TCRB immunosequencing used five hundred nanograms of biopsy DNA. TCRdb keeps only in-frame clones here, not all; method: immunoSEQ multiplex PCR. Among about 14,000 clones, 80% to 85% were seen once, and the ten largest hold 5.5% to 7%. The chain combines TRBV6-1 with TRBJ1-6; D is uncertain. This TCR derives from an adult with Crohn's disease. Material for sequencing was ileal tissue. This CDR3 reads CASSEPYNSPLHF. The CDR3 DNA reads as TGTGCCAGCAGTGAACCATATAATTCACCCCTCCACTTT.